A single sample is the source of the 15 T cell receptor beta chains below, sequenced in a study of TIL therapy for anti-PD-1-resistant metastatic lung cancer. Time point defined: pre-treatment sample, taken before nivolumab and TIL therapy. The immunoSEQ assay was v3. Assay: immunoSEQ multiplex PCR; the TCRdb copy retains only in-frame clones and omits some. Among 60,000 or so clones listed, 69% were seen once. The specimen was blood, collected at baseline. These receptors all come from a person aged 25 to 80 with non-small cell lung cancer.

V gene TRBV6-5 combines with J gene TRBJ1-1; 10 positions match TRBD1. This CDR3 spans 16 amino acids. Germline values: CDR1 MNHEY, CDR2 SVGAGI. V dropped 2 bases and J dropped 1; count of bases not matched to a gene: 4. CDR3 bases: TGTGCCAGCAGTTACAAGGACAGGGGGACGAACACTGAAGCTTTCTTT. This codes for CASSYKDRGTNTEAFF.

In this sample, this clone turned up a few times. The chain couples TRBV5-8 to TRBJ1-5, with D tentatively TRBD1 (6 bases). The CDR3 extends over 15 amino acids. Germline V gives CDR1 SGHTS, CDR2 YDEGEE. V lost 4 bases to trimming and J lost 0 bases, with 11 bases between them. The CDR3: CASSIQGYSNQPQHF. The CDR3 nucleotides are TGTGCCAGCAGCATACAGGGTTATAGCAATCAGCCCCAGCATTTT.

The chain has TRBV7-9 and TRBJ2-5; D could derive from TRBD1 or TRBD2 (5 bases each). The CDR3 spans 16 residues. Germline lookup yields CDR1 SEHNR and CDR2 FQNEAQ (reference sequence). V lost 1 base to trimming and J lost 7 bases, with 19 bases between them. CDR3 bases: TGTGCCAGCAGCTTAGGGTCAGGGAACCCAGGAGGGACCCAGTACTTC. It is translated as CASSLGSGNPGGTQYF.

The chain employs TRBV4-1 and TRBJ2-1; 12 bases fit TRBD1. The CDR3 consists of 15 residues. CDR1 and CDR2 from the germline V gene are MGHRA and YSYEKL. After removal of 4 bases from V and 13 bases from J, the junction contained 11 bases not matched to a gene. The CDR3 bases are TGCGCCAGCAGCCTTCCGGGACAGGGGGCACAGCACCAGTTCTTC. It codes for CASSLPGQGAQHQFF.

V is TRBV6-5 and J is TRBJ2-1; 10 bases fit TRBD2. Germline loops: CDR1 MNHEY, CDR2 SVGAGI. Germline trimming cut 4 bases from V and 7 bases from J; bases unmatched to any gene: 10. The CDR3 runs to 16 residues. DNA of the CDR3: TGTGCCAGCAGTTGGGTAATAGCGGGAGGTTTAAATGAGCAGTTCTTC. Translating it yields CASSWVIAGGLNEQFF.

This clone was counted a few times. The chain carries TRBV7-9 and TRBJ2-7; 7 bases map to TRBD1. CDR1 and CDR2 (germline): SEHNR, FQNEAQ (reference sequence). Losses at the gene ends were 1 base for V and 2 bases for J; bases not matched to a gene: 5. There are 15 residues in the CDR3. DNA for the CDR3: TGTGCCAGCAGCTTAGGGCAGGGGGACCCCTACGAGCAGTACTTC. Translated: CASSLGQGDPYEQYF.

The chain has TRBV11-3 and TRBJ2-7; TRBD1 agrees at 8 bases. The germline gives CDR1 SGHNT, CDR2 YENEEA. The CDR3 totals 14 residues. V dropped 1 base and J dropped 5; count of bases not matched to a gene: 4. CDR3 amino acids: CASSLAQGANEQYF. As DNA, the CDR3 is TGTGCCAGCAGCTTAGCTCAGGGGGCTAACGAGCAGTACTTC.

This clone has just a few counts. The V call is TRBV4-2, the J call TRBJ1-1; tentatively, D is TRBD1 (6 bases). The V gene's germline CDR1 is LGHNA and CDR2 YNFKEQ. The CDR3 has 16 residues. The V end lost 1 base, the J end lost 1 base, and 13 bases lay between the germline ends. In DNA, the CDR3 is TGTGCCAGCAGCCAAGGACAGGCCCCGGGGAACACTGAAGCTTTCTTT. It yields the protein CASSQGQAPGNTEAFF.

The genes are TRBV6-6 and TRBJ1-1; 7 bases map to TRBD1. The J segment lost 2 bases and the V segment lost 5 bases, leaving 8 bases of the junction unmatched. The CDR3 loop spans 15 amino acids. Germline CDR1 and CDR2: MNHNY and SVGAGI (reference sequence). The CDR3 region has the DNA TGTGCCAGCAGTGACGAACAGGGGAGCAACACTGAAGCTTTCTTT. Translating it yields CASSDEQGSNTEAFF.

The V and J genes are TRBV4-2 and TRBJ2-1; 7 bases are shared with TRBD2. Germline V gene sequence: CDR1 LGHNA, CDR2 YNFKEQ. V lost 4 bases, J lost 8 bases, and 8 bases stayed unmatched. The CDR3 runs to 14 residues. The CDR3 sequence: CASSLTIGGDEQFF. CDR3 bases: TGTGCCAGCAGCCTGACGATTGGGGGGGATGAGCAGTTCTTC.

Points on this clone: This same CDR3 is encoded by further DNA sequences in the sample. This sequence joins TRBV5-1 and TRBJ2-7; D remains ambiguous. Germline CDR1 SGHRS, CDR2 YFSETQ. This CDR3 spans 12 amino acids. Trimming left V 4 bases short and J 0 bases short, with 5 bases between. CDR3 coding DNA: TGCGCCAGCAGCCCCGACTCCTACGAGCAGTACTTC. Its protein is CASSPDSYEQYF.

The CDR3 loop is CASSVGLAGGTDTQYF. CDR3 bases: TGTGCCAGCAGCGTAGGACTAGCGGGAGGCACAGATACGCAGTATTTT. The chain joins TRBV9 to TRBJ2-3; 12 bases map to TRBD2. With V trimmed by 0 bases and J by 1 base, 0 bases remained unmatched. The CDR3 is 16 amino acids. CDR1 and CDR2 from the germline V gene are SGDLS and YYNGEE.

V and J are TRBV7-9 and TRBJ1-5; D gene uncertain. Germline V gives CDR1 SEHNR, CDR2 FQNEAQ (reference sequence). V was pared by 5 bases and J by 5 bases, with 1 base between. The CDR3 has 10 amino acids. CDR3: CASSHQPQHF. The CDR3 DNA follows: TGTGCCAGCAGCCATCAGCCCCAGCATTTT.

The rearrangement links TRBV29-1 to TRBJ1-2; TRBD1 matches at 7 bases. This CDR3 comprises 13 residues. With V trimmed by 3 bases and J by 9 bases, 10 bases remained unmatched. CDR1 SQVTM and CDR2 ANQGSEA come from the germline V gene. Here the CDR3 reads CSVDTQGKWSYTF. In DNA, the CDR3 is TGCAGCGTTGATACACAGGGGAAGTGGAGCTACACCTTC.

The CDR3 region has the DNA TGTGCCAGCAGTTACTCCCAGGGGGCGTCCTACGAGCAGTACTTC. Translation gives CASSYSQGASYEQYF. The chain combines TRBV6-5 with TRBJ2-7; 8 bases are a match to TRBD1. The V and J ends lost 0 bases and 1 base, in that order; junction bases with no gene match: 2. The CDR3 contains 15 residues. Germline loops: CDR1 MNHEY, CDR2 SVGAGI.